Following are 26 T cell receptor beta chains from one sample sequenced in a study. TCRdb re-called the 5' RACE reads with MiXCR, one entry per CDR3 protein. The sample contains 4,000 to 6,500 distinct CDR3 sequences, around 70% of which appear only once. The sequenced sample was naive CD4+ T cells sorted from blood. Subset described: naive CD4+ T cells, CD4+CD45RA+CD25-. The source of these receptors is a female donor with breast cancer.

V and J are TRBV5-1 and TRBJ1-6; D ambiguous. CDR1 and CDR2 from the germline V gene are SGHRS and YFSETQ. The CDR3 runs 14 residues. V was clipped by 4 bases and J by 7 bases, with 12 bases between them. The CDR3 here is CASSHGRANSPLHF. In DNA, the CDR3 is TGCGCCAGCAGCCACGGACGAGCCAATTCACCCCTCCACTTT.

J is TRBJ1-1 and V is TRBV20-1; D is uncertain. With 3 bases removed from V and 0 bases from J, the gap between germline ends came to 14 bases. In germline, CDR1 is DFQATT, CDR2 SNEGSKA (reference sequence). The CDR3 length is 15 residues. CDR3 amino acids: CSASNIWRMNTEAFF. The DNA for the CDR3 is TGCAGTGCTAGTAATATATGGCGGATGAACACTGAAGCTTTCTTT.

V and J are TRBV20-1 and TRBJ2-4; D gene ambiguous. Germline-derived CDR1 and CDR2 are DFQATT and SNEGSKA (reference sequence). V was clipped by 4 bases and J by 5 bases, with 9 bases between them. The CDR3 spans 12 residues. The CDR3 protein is CSANGLENIQYF. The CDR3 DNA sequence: TGCAGTGCTAACGGGCTTGAAAACATTCAGTACTTC.

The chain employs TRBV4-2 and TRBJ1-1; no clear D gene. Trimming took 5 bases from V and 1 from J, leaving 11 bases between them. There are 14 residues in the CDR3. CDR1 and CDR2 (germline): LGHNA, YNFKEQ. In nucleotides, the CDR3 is TGTGCCAGCAGCTTATTTCCAGAGAACACTGAAGCTTTCTTT. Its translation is CASSLFPENTEAFF.

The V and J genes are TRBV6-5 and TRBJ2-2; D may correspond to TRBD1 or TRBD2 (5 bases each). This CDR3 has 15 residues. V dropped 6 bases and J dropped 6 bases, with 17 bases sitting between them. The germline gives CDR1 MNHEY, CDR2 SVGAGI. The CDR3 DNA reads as TGTGCCAGCAGCCCAGACTCTGGGGGTTCCGGGGAGCTGTTTTTT. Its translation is CASSPDSGGSGELFF.

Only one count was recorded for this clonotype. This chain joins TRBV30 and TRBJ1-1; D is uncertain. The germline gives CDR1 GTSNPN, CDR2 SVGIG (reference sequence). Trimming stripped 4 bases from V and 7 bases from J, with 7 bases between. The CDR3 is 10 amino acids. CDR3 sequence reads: CAWKAVEAFF. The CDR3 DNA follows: TGTGCCTGGAAAGCGGTTGAAGCTTTCTTT.

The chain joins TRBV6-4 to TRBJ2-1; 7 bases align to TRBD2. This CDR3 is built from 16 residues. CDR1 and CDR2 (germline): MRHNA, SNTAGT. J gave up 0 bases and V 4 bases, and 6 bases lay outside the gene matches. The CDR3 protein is CASSAGVAGSYNEQFF. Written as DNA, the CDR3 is TGTGCCAGCAGTGCCGGGGTAGCGGGCTCCTACAATGAGCAGTTCTTC.

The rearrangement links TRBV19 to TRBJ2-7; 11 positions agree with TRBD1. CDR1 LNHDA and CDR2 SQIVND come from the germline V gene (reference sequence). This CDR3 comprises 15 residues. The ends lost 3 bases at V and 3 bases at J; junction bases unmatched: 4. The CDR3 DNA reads TGTGCCAGTAGTATTGGGACAGGGGGATACTACGAGCAGTACTTC. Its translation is CASSIGTGGYYEQYF.

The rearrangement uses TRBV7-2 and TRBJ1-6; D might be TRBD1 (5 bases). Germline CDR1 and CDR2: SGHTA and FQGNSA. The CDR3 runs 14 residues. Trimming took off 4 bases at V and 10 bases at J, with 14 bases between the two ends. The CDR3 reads CASSSDREVSPLHF. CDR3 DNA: TGTGCCAGCAGCTCCGACAGAGAGGTCTCACCCCTCCACTTT.

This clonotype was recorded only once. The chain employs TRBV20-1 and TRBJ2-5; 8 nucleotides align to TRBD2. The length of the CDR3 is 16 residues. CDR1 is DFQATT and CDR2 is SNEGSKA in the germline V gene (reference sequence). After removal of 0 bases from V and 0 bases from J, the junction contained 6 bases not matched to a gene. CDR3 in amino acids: CSARDLSGRNQETQYF. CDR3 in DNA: TGCAGTGCTAGAGATTTAAGCGGGAGAAACCAAGAGACCCAGTACTTC.

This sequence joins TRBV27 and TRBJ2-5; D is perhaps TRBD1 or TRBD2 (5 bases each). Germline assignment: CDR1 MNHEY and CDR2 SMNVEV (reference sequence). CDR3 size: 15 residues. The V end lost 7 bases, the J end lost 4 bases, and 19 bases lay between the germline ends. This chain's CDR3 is CASKLGAAYGETQYF. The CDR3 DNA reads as TGTGCCAGCAAACTCGGGGCAGCGTACGGAGAGACCCAGTACTTC.

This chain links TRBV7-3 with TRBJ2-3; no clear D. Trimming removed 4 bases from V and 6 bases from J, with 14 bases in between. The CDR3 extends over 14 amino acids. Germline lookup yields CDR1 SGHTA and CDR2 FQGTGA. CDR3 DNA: TGTGCCAGCAGCTCAAGGTTTCCCCCGGATACGCAGTATTTT. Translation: CASSSRFPPDTQYF.

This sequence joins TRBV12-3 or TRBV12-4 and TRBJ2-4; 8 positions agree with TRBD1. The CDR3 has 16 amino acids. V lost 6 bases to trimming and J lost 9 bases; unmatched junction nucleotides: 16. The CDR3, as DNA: TGTGCCAGCAGCCCGCACCGGACAGGGTATTATTCCATTCAGTACTTC. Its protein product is CASSPHRTGYYSIQYF.

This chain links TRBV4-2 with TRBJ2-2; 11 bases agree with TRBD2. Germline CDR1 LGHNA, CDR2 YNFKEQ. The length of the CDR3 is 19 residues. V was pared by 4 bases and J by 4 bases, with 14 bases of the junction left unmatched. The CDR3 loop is CASSLVLPTGLAATGELFF. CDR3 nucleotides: TGTGCCAGCAGCCTCGTTCTCCCAACGGGACTAGCGGCCACCGGGGAGCTGTTTTTT.

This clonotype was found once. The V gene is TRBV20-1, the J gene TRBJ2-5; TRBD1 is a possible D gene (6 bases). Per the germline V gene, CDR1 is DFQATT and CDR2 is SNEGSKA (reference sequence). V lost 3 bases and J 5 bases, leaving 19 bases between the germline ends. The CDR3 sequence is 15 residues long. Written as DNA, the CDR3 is TGCAGTGCTAGTTCTGGGGCTCCTAGGGGGGAGACCCAGTACTTC. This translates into CSASSGAPRGETQYF.

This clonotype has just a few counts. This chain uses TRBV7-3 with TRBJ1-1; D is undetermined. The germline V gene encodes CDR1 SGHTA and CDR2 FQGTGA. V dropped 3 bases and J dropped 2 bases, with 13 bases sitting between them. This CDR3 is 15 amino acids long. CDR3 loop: CASSFPRHHNTEAFF. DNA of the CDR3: TGTGCCAGCAGCTTTCCTCGACACCACAACACTGAAGCTTTCTTT.

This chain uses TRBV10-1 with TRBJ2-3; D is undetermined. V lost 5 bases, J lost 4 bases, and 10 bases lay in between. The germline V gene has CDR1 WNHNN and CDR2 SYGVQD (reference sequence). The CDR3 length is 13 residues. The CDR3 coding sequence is TGCGCCAGCAGTCCTGGTTGGGCAGATACGCAGTATTTT. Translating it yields CASSPGWADTQYF.

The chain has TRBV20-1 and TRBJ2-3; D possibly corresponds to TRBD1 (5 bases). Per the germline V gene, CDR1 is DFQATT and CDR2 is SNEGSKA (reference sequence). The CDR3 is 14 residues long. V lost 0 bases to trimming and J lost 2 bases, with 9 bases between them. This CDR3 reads CSARDGANTDTQYF. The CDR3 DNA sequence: TGCAGTGCTAGAGATGGGGCGAACACAGATACGCAGTATTTT.

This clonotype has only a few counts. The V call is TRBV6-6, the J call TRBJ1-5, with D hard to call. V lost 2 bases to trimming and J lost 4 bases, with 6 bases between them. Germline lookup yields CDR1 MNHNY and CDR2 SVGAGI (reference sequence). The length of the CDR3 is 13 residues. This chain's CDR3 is CASSYDGNQPQHF. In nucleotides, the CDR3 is TGTGCCAGCAGTTACGATGGGAATCAGCCCCAGCATTTT.

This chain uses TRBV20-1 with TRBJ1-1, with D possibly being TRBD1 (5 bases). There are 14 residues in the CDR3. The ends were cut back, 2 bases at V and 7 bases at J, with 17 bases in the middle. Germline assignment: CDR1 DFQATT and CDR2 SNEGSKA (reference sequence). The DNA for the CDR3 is TGCAGTGCTAGACCTGAGTGGGGGTCGGATGAAGCTTTCTTT. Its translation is CSARPEWGSDEAFF.

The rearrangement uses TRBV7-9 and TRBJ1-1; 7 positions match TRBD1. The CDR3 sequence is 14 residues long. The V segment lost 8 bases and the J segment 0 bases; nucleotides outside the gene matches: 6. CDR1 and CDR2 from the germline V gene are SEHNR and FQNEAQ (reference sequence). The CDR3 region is CASVPGQLNTEAFF. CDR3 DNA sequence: TGTGCCAGCGTCCCGGGACAGTTGAACACTGAAGCTTTCTTT.

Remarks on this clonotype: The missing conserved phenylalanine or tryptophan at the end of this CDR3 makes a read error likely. The CDR3 protein is CASSKGQGVPNTEAFL. CDR3 DNA: TGCGCCAGCAGCAAAGGACAGGGGGTTCCGAACACTGAAGCTTTCCTT. The chain links TRBV5-1 to TRBJ1-1; 10 nucleotides agree with TRBD1. The CDR3 sequence is 16 residues long. Per the germline V gene, CDR1 is SGHRS and CDR2 is YFSETQ. Unmatched junction bases numbered 7, after V lost 4 bases and J lost 1 base.

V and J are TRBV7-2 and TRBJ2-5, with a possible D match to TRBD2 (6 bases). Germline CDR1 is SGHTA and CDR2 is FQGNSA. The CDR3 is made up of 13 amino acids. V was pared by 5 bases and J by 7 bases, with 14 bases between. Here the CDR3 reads CASSTPGTRTQYF. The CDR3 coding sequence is TGTGCCAGCAGCACCCCGGGGACTCGGACCCAGTACTTC.

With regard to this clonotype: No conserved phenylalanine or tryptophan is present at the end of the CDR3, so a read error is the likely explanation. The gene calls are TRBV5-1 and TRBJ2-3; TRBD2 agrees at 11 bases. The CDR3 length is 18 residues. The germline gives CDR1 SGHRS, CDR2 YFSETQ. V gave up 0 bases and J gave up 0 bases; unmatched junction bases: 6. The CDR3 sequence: CASSLGLAGITSTDTQYL. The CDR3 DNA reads TGCGCCAGCAGCTTGGGACTAGCGGGAATAACTAGCACAGATACGCAGTATTTA.

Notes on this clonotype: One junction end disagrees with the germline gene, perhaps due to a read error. The CDR3 loop is CASSLGTSGGDTQYF. In DNA form, the CDR3 reads TGTGCTAGCAGCCTCGGGACTAGCGGAGGGGATACGCAGTATTTT. The chain couples TRBV7-7 to TRBJ2-3, with TRBD2 matching 11 bases. CDR1 SSHAT and CDR2 FNYEAQ come from the germline V gene (reference sequence). The CDR3 runs to 15 residues.

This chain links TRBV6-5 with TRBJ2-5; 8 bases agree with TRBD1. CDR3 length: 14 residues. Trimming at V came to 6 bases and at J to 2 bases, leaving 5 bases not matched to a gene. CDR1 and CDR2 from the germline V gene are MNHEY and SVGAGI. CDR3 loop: CASSRDRGQETQYF. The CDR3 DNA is TGTGCCAGCAGCAGAGACAGGGGACAAGAGACCCAGTACTTC.